A single TCR beta chain is shown here with its context. This specimen comes from a study of PD-L1 blockade in urothelial cancer. Overall study context: Between 0 and 3 prior chemotherapy regimens had been given to patients. Blood analysis took place 3 weeks (second dose) and 6 weeks after treatment start.

After removal of 4 bases from V and 2 bases from J, the junction contained 14 bases not matched to a gene. The germline V gene encodes CDR1 SGHRS and CDR2 YFSETQ. This CDR3 is built from 17 residues. Noted time point: pretreatment peripheral blood. Patients yielded 1 to 8 samples each, pretreatment and on-treatment. What went into each PCR as a spike was synthetic TCR analog templates. Method: immunoSEQ multiplex PCR; TCRdb's copy keeps in-frame clones and lacks some. The sample holds around 86,000 clones, around four fifths seen once. The source was PBMCs, collected around atezolizumab (anti-PD-L1) treatment. This clonotype originated in a man aged 35 to 55 with urothelial cancer. V gene TRBV5-1 combines with J gene TRBJ2-7; 8 positions match TRBD1. The CDR3 spells CASSPSGWTGSPYEQYF. CDR3 coding DNA: TGCGCCAGCAGCCCTTCAGGTTGGACAGGGTCCCCCTACGAGCAGTACTTC. Based on the CDR3 plus reference TRBV5-1 and TRBJ2-7, the full variable domain is KAGVTQTPRYLIKTRGQQVTLSCSPISGHRSVSWYQQTPGQGLQFLFEYFSETQRNKGNFPGRFSGRQFSNSRSEMNVSTLELGDSALYLCASSPSGWTGSPYEQYFGPGTRLTVT.